This T cell receptor beta chain came from a study of OX40 agonist ivuxolimab in advanced cancers. The table came from immunoSEQ multiplex PCR; TCRdb's copy has only in-frame clones and leaves some out. The sample shows approximately 60,000 clones, about 83% of them seen only once. This clone was counted only a few times. V was shortened by 1 base and J by 2 bases, with 14 bases between the two germline ends. CDR3 length: 17 residues. Germline V gives CDR1 KGHSH, CDR2 LQKENI. The receptor's source is an adult with an advanced solid tumor such as melanoma, head and neck, liver or kidney cancer. This chain connects TRBV18 to TRBJ2-2; D is perhaps TRBD1 (6 bases). Here the sequenced sample was CD4+ or CD8+ T cells sorted from blood, taken in a trial of the OX40 agonist ivuxolimab. The CDR3 region is CASSPRKDSRNTGELFF. The CDR3, as DNA: TGTGCCAGCTCACCACGAAAGGACAGTCGAAACACCGGGGAGCTGTTTTTT.